This T cell receptor beta chain stems from a study of blood T cell repertoires in COVID-19. Overall study context: Samples taken during acute and convalescent COVID-19 were collected in the United States, Italy and Spain. PBMCs, B-cell-depleted T cells, or T cells were the source of the cDNA or gDNA that made up the material.

The CDR3 sequence is 14 residues long. V was clipped by 10 bases and J by 7 bases, with 19 bases between them. The germline V gene has CDR1 SEHNR and CDR2 FQNEAQ (reference sequence). Study processing details: Researchers report that nucleated cell counts were estimated from reference gene primer amplification. The method was immunoSEQ multiplex PCR; TCRdb's version includes in-frame clones alone and lacks a portion of them. V and J calls and clone size follow that table, whereas D and trimming were derived from the DNA. Seen here are approximately 68,000 clones, around nine tenths observed once, and the top ten hold 13%.

The sample taken for sequencing was peripheral blood. The origin of this receptor is a woman in her fifties or sixties with acute or convalescent COVID-19. The chain links TRBV7-9 to TRBJ2-2, with D maybe TRBD2 (7 bases). CDR3 nucleotide sequence: TGTGCCATCGATCTCCGGGGGGCATACGGGGAGCTGTTTTTT. Translation: CAIDLRGAYGELFF.